This TCR beta chain was captured by sequencing in a study of blood T cells in healthy people across ages. The CDR3 totals 17 residues. Looked up from germline, CDR1 is KGHDR and CDR2 is SFDVKD. V lost 4 bases to trimming and J lost 4 bases; unmatched junction nucleotides: 8. Of note for this clonotype: Its antigen is currently unknown.

Total RNA was extracted at no less than 6 micrograms per sample. Study-level points and caveats: The fall in TCR beta diversity per million T cells was roughly linear with age.

Alongside a J-beta primer mix, a sample-barcoded 5' primer served in a second PCR lasting about 7 to 12 cycles. TCRdb redid the calling of the 5' RACE reads with MiXCR, one entry per CDR3 protein. The sample consists of roughly 1,500,000 distinct CDR3 sequences, about 40% of them appearing once. The TCR was taken from a woman between 18 and 29 years old in good health. This chain joins TRBV24-1 and TRBJ2-3; TRBD1 matches at 12 bases. Sequenced input: blood. The CDR3 region has the DNA TGTGCCACCAGTGAGCCCCCGGGACAGGGGGCCCCAGATACGCAGTATTTT. Translated: CATSEPPGQGAPDTQYF.